The 29 T cell receptor beta chains below come from one sample, sequenced in a study of glioma-infiltrating T cells after dendritic cell vaccination. Method: immunoSEQ multiplex PCR; TCRdb's copy keeps in-frame clones and lacks some. The table lists 95,000 or so clones, more than 75% of them singletons. Here the sequenced sample was blood, taken before dendritic cell vaccination. The receptor set was obtained from a human donor with glioblastoma.

This clone was detected once. J is TRBJ2-2 and V is TRBV4-2, with D perhaps matching TRBD2 (5 bases). Germline V gene sequence: CDR1 LGHNA, CDR2 YNFKEQ. The ends were cut back, 1 base at V and 6 bases at J, with 12 bases in the middle. The CDR3 totals 15 residues. CDR3 protein: CASSQASGGSGELFF. Written as DNA, the CDR3 is TGTGCCAGCAGCCAAGCCAGCGGTGGTTCCGGGGAGCTGTTTTTT.

CDR3 sequence reads: CASSEHRDYGYTF. CDR3 nucleotide sequence: TGTGCCAGCAGTGAGCACAGAGACTATGGCTACACCTTC. The J gene is TRBJ1-2, the V gene TRBV6-1, with D hard to call. Between the trimmed V and J ends, which lost 3 bases and 3 bases, there was a span of 8 bases. The germline CDR1 and CDR2 sequences are MNHNS and SASEGT. The CDR3 extends over 13 amino acids.

This chain uses TRBV9 with TRBJ1-1; 8 bases fit TRBD1. In germline, CDR1 is SGDLS, CDR2 YYNGEE. The length of the CDR3 is 17 residues. J gave up 3 bases and V 3 bases, and 13 bases lay outside the gene matches. CDR3 sequence: CASSAPLQGAGDTEAFF. DNA for the CDR3: TGTGCCAGCAGCGCCCCCCTTCAGGGGGCTGGCGACACTGAAGCTTTCTTT.

The genes are TRBV29-1 and TRBJ1-1, with TRBD1 matching 8 bases. The V gene's germline CDR1 is SQVTM and CDR2 ANQGSEA. This CDR3 is 16 amino acids long. V lost 7 bases to trimming and J lost 0 bases; unmatched junction nucleotides: 13. The CDR3 loop reads CSGDTPGQVMNTEAFF. CDR3 sequence (DNA): TGCAGCGGTGATACTCCGGGACAGGTTATGAACACTGAAGCTTTCTTT.

The chain couples TRBV5-6 to TRBJ1-5; 10 bases are shared with TRBD1. CDR1 is SGHDT and CDR2 is YYEEEE in the germline V gene. J lost 2 bases, V lost 3 bases, and 8 bases had no gene match. The CDR3 consists of 17 residues. CDR3 sequence (DNA): TGTGCCAGCAGCTCAGCGGACAGGGGGTACGGCAATCAGCCCCAGCATTTT. Translating it yields CASSSADRGYGNQPQHF.

The rearrangement joins TRBV4-1 to TRBJ2-2, with TRBD2 matching 7 bases. Germline-derived CDR1 and CDR2 are MGHRA and YSYEKL. The CDR3 is made up of 15 amino acids. V lost 3 bases and J lost 3; bases outside the gene matches: 4. The CDR3 loop reads CASSQKLADTGELFF. For the CDR3, the DNA is TGCGCCAGCAGCCAGAAGCTAGCGGACACCGGGGAGCTGTTTTTT.

CDR3 residues: CASKGRESHHEQYF. CDR3 sequence (DNA): TGTGCCAGCAAGGGGCGGGAGTCACACCACGAGCAGTACTTC. V gene TRBV6-6 combines with J gene TRBJ2-7, with 7 bases that match TRBD2. Germline values: CDR1 MNHNY, CDR2 SVGAGI (reference sequence). Losses at the gene ends were 7 bases for V and 5 bases for J; bases not matched to a gene: 11. This CDR3 is built from 14 residues.

This chain joins TRBV5-1 and TRBJ1-2; D unresolved. V was clipped by 0 bases and J by 8 bases, with 11 bases between them. Germline V gene lookup returns CDR1 SGHRS and CDR2 YFSETQ. CDR3 size: 13 residues. CDR3 DNA sequence: TGCGCCAGCAGCTTGGACCGGGAATACGGCTACACCTTC. As protein: CASSLDREYGYTF. The complete variable domain, with remaining parts taken from reference TRBV5-1 and TRBJ1-2, reads KAGVTQTPRYLIKTRGQQVTLSCSPISGHRSVSWYQQTPGQGLQFLFEYFSETQRNKGNFPGRFSGRQFSNSRSEMNVSTLELGDSALYLCASSLDREYGYTFGSGTRLTVV.

The rearrangement joins TRBV5-1 to TRBJ2-3, with 11 bases identical to TRBD2. CDR1 is SGHRS and CDR2 is YFSETQ in the germline V gene. J gave up 5 bases and V 1 base, and 3 bases lay outside the gene matches. The CDR3 is 15 residues long. The CDR3 DNA follows: TGCGCCAGCAGCTTGCTAGCGGGAGGACAAGATACGCAGTATTTT. Its translation: CASSLLAGGQDTQYF.

This clone was observed a handful of times. The CDR3 DNA reads TGTGCCAGCAGTCCGGACAGAGATAGCTCCTACGAGCAGTACTTC. Protein: CASSPDRDSSYEQYF. The chain links TRBV27 to TRBJ2-7; weak D call: TRBD1 (6 bases). In germline, CDR1 is MNHEY, CDR2 SMNVEV (reference sequence). CDR3 length: 15 residues. V was pared by 5 bases and J by 0 bases, with 14 bases between.

This clone was recorded a few times. The chain joins TRBV5-3 to TRBJ1-2, with 7 bases identical to TRBD1. TRBV5-3 is noted as an ORF with a role that remains uncertain. The CDR3 contains 13 residues. Trimming took 2 bases from V and 6 from J; bases not matched to a gene: 4. The CDR3 reads CARSFTGENGYTF. The CDR3 DNA reads as TGTGCCAGAAGCTTTACAGGGGAGAATGGCTACACCTTC.

The chain is built from TRBV6-5 and TRBJ1-1; D possibly corresponds to TRBD1 (6 bases). CDR1 is MNHEY and CDR2 is SVGAGI in the germline V gene. With 2 bases removed from V and 1 base from J, the gap between germline ends came to 8 bases. The CDR3 has 14 residues. The CDR3 loop is CASSYRGQNTEAFF. The CDR3 bases are TGTGCCAGCAGTTACCGGGGACAGAACACTGAAGCTTTCTTT.

The chain couples TRBV9 to TRBJ1-3; D remains ambiguous. Trimming took 0 bases from V and 0 from J, leaving 7 bases between them. The CDR3 runs to 15 residues. Germline V CDR1 and CDR2: SGDLS, YYNGEE. The CDR3 bases are TGTGCCAGCAGCGTAGAGTACGGCTCTGGAAACACCATATATTTT. This sequence encodes CASSVEYGSGNTIYF.

V usage is TRBV5-1 and J usage is TRBJ2-7, with TRBD1 matching 11 bases. This CDR3 has 14 amino acids. V lost 7 bases to trimming and J lost 4 bases; unmatched junction nucleotides: 7. Germline CDR1 reads SGHRS; CDR2 reads YFSETQ. This CDR3 is CASGAGQGAYEQYF. The CDR3 nucleotides are TGCGCCAGCGGAGCCGGACAGGGGGCTTACGAGCAGTACTTC.

This chain uses TRBV27 with TRBJ2-7, with a possible D match to TRBD1 (6 bases). The germline gives CDR1 MNHEY, CDR2 SMNVEV (reference sequence). The CDR3 extends over 14 amino acids. V dropped 5 bases and J dropped 2 bases, with 13 bases sitting between them. CDR3 protein: CASSPQGPAYEQYF. In DNA, the CDR3 is TGTGCCAGCAGTCCTCAGGGGCCGGCCTACGAGCAGTACTTC.

J is TRBJ2-5 and V is TRBV5-4; D remains unclear. Per the germline V gene, CDR1 is SGHNT and CDR2 is YYREEE (reference sequence). The CDR3 is 13 amino acids. The V gene lost 4 bases and the J gene lost 5 bases, with 12 bases spanning the gap. The CDR3 DNA follows: TGTGCCAGCAGCCCCGCGGAGTTGGAGACCCAGTACTTC. Residues: CASSPAELETQYF.

The chain uses TRBV5-4 and TRBJ1-2; 9 bases align to TRBD1. CDR3 length: 15 amino acids. Trimming at V came to 6 bases and at J to 2 bases, leaving 8 bases not matched to a gene. Germline CDR1 and CDR2: SGHNT and YYREEE (reference sequence). CDR3 sequence: CASTKGGQGNYGYTF. CDR3 DNA sequence: TGTGCCAGCACCAAGGGGGGACAGGGAAACTATGGCTACACCTTC.

The J gene is TRBJ2-5, the V gene TRBV19; 13 bases agree with TRBD2. J was trimmed by 5 bases and V by 8 bases; bases with no gene match: 5. CDR1 is LNHDA, CDR2 SQIVND, per germline (reference sequence). This CDR3 spans 14 amino acids. The CDR3 sequence is CASGGLAGKETQYF. Written as DNA, the CDR3 is TGTGCCAGTGGGGGACTAGCGGGGAAGGAGACCCAGTACTTC.

V is TRBV30 and J is TRBJ2-4; tentatively, D is TRBD2 (6 bases). There are 13 residues in the CDR3. Germline V gene sequence: CDR1 GTSNPN, CDR2 SVGIG (reference sequence). V was pared by 3 bases and J by 6 bases, with 12 bases between. The CDR3: CAWRLGGINIQYF. The CDR3, as DNA: TGTGCCTGGAGGCTTGGGGGGATAAACATTCAGTACTTC.

The chain has TRBV9 and TRBJ1-2; D is unresolved. V lost 0 bases, J lost 4 bases, and 10 bases lay in between. Germline V gene data show CDR1 as SGDLS and CDR2 as YYNGEE. CDR3 length equals 14 residues. The CDR3 DNA reads as TGTGCCAGCAGCGTAGAACCTATCTCCTATGGCTACACCTTC. Translated, it gives CASSVEPISYGYTF.

Only a few counts were recorded for this clone. The rearrangement joins TRBV11-1 to TRBJ2-7; D is possibly TRBD1 (5 bases). The length of the CDR3 is 14 residues. The V end lost 5 bases, the J end lost 3 bases, and 14 bases lay between the germline ends. Germline V gives CDR1 SGHAT, CDR2 FQDESV (reference sequence). CDR3 region: CASSPKRGNYEQYF. DNA of the CDR3: TGTGCCAGCAGCCCGAAAAGGGGAAACTACGAGCAGTACTTC.

In this sample, this clone turned up a few times. The chain employs TRBV10-2 and TRBJ2-7; 10 positions match TRBD2. This CDR3 contains 14 residues. Losses at the gene ends were 10 bases for V and 4 bases for J; bases not matched to a gene: 10. CDR1 is WSHSY and CDR2 is SAAADI in the germline V gene. This chain's CDR3 is CATLSSGGRYEQYF. The CDR3 nucleotides read TGCGCCACACTCTCTAGCGGGGGAAGGTACGAGCAGTACTTC.

The chain couples TRBV14 to TRBJ2-7, with a tentative D call TRBD2 (7 bases). Germline V gene sequence: CDR1 SGHDN, CDR2 FVKESK. This CDR3 is 14 amino acids long. V lost 4 bases and J 7 bases, leaving 17 bases between the germline ends. The CDR3 nucleotides read TGTGCCAGCAGCCGAGACCGGGGGGCCGTTGAGCAGTACTTC. Translated: CASSRDRGAVEQYF.

This sequence joins TRBV18 and TRBJ2-3; 14 nucleotides align to TRBD2. Trimming cost V 6 bases and J 3 bases; bases outside gene matches: 5. Per the germline V gene, CDR1 is KGHSH and CDR2 is LQKENI. The CDR3 consists of 16 residues. The CDR3 DNA reads as TGTGCCAGCTCCCACGGACTAGCGGGAGGAACAGATACGCAGTATTTT. It specifies CASSHGLAGGTDTQYF.

The chain uses TRBV11-3 and TRBJ2-7; 9 nucleotides agree with TRBD2. Germline trimming cut 3 bases from V and 2 bases from J; bases unmatched to any gene: 5. The CDR3 consists of 15 residues. CDR1 and CDR2 from the germline V gene are SGHNT and YENEEA. The CDR3 nucleotides read TGTGCCAGCAGCTTCAGGCGGGAGGGGGCCTACGAGCAGTACTTC. As protein: CASSFRREGAYEQYF.

The chain uses TRBV14 and TRBJ2-7; 7 bases align to TRBD1. V trimming: 3 bases; J trimming: 1 base; junction bases outside the gene matches: 9. Germline V gives CDR1 SGHDN, CDR2 FVKESK. The CDR3 contains 16 residues. CDR3 in DNA: TGTGCCAGCAGCCAGGGAGACAGGGTTGGGTCCTACGAGCAGTACTTC. This translates into CASSQGDRVGSYEQYF. Full variable domain (remainder filled in from reference TRBV14 and TRBJ2-7): EAGVTQFPSHSVIEKGQTVTLRCDPISGHDNLYWYRRVMGKEIKFLLHFVKESKQDESGMPNNRFLAERTGGTYSTLKVQPAELEDSGVYFCASSQGDRVGSYEQYFGPGTRLTVT.

The gene calls are TRBV10-1 and TRBJ2-7; 7 bases align to TRBD1. The CDR3 consists of 17 residues. Germline lookup yields CDR1 WNHNN and CDR2 SYGVQD (reference sequence). With 3 bases clipped from V and 1 base from J, the junction kept 12 bases outside the gene matches. Here the CDR3 DNA reads TGCGCCAGCAGTGATTTTCGGGACAGCCGAACTTCCTACGAGCAGTACTTC. Its translation: CASSDFRDSRTSYEQYF.

The chain joins TRBV30 to TRBJ2-1; possibly TRBD2 for D (6 bases). V lost 3 bases and J lost 2, with 14 bases in between. Germline CDR1 is GTSNPN and CDR2 is SVGIG (reference sequence). The CDR3 sequence is 15 residues long. The CDR3 here is CAWRRAGYTYNEQFF. CDR3 in DNA: TGTGCCTGGAGAAGAGCGGGTTATACCTACAATGAGCAGTTCTTC.

CDR3 sequence reads: CASSQSWAGRSNQPQHF. In DNA, the CDR3 is TGCGCCAGCAGCCAATCCTGGGCGGGAAGGAGCAATCAGCCCCAGCATTTT. The V call is TRBV4-1, the J call TRBJ1-5; the D is unclear. From germline, CDR1 is MGHRA and CDR2 YSYEKL. V shed 2 bases and J shed 1 base, with 15 bases lying between them. This CDR3 has 17 amino acids.